Listed here are 32 T cell receptor beta chains from one sample, sequenced in a study of control samples from healthy donors and cancer patients. Here immunoSEQ multiplex PCR was the method, and the copy in TCRdb shows in-frame clones only, minus some. The table shows some 200,000 clones, with 85% to 95% occurring only once. The source material was blood. The source is a man aged 50 or older in good health.

This CDR3 is CASTLTDTQYF. In DNA form, the CDR3 reads TGTGCCAGCACCCTCACAGATACGCAGTATTTT. The chain uses TRBV6-6 and TRBJ2-3; D unclear. This CDR3 region has 11 residues. Germline V gene lookup returns CDR1 MNHNY and CDR2 SVGAGI (reference sequence). V was shortened by 7 bases and J by 2 bases, with 4 bases between the two germline ends.

This chain joins TRBV13 and TRBJ1-1; D is undetermined. This CDR3 has 15 amino acids. Per the germline V gene, CDR1 is PRHDT and CDR2 is FYEKMQ (reference sequence). With 4 bases removed from V and 10 bases from J, the gap between germline ends came to 22 bases. CDR3 protein: CASSSQRNRGLGAFF. In nucleotides, the CDR3 is TGTGCCAGCAGCTCTCAAAGAAACCGAGGACTTGGAGCTTTCTTT.

The CDR3 protein is CASSLGTEGMGTQYF. CDR3 nucleotide sequence: TGTGCCAGCAGCCTCGGCACAGAGGGGATGGGTACGCAGTATTTT. The V and J genes are TRBV3-1 (or the pseudogene TRBV3-2) and TRBJ2-3; D may be TRBD1 or TRBD2 (5 bases each). Per germline, CDR1 LGHDT and CDR2 YNNKEL (reference sequence). The V gene lost 4 bases and the J gene lost 8 bases, with 19 bases spanning the gap. This CDR3 contains 15 residues.

This rearrangement joins TRBV18 to TRBJ2-7; D may be TRBD1 or TRBD2 (6 bases each). Per germline, CDR1 KGHSH and CDR2 LQKENI. The CDR3 is made up of 14 amino acids. The V end was cut by 3 bases, the J end by 5 bases, with 14 bases between. The CDR3 reads CASSPDIGGHEQYV. In DNA, the CDR3 is TGTGCCAGCTCACCGGACATCGGGGGCCACGAGCAGTACGTC.

V gene TRBV19 combines with J gene TRBJ1-5; unclear D gene. The CDR3 consists of 12 residues. CDR1 LNHDA and CDR2 SQIVND come from the germline V gene (reference sequence). V dropped 3 bases and J dropped 4 bases, with 4 bases sitting between them. Here the CDR3 DNA reads TGTGCCAGTAGTATCGAGAATCAGCCCCAGCATTTT. It encodes CASSIENQPQHF.

This sequence joins TRBV7-9 and TRBJ2-7; D perhaps matches TRBD1 (6 bases). Trimming stripped 3 bases from V and 3 bases from J, with 18 bases between. The CDR3 contains 16 residues. Germline V gene data show CDR1 as SEHNR and CDR2 as FQNEAQ (reference sequence). The CDR3 DNA is TGTGCCAGCAGCTTTCACGGAAGTACAGGGTTCTACGAGCAGTACTTC. Its protein is CASSFHGSTGFYEQYF. Full variable domain (remainder filled in from reference TRBV7-9 and TRBJ2-7): DTGVSQNPRHKITKRGQNVTFRCDPISEHNRLYWYRQTLGQGPEFLTYFQNEAQLEKSRLLSDRFSAERPKGSFSTLEIQRTEQGDSAMYLCASSFHGSTGFYEQYFGPGTRLTVT.

The CDR3 region has the DNA TGTGCCAGCAGCCCAAGACTAGCGGGGGACGCCTACGAGCAGTACTTC. Translating gives CASSPRLAGDAYEQYF. The rearrangement links TRBV7-2 to TRBJ2-7; 12 bases map to TRBD2. With V trimmed by 5 bases and J by 2 bases, 7 bases remained unmatched. The CDR3 covers 16 residues. The germline CDR1 and CDR2 sequences are SGHTA and FQGNSA. The full variable domain, rest sourced from reference TRBV7-2 and TRBJ2-7, is GAGVSQSPSNKVTEKGKDVELRCDPISGHTALYWYRQSLGQGLEFLIYFQGNSAPDKSGLPSDRFSAERTGGSVSTLTIQRTQQEDSAVYLCASSPRLAGDAYEQYFGPGTRLTVT.

The chain recombines TRBV18 with TRBJ1-5, with 8 bases fitting TRBD1. Germline V CDR1 and CDR2: KGHSH, LQKENI. The ends lost 5 bases at V and 5 bases at J; junction bases unmatched: 8. The CDR3 covers 15 residues. In DNA form, the CDR3 reads TGTGCCAGCTCAGCCGAGACAGGGGTAGATCAGCCCCAGCATTTT. Translated, it gives CASSAETGVDQPQHF. The full variable domain, with the rest looked up from reference TRBV18 and TRBJ1-5, is NAGVMQNPRHLVRRRGQEARLRCSPMKGHSHVYWYRQLPEEGLKFMVYLQKENIIDESGMPKERFSAEFPKEGPSILRIQQVVRGDSAAYFCASSAETGVDQPQHFGDGTRLSIL.

This chain joins TRBV28 and TRBJ1-1; D not certain. Germline V CDR1 and CDR2: MDHEN, SYDVKM. The CDR3 runs to 14 residues. The germline V and J ends were trimmed by 3 bases and 0 bases, with 8 bases remaining between them. CDR3 sequence reads: CASSFTSMNTEAFF. CDR3 bases: TGTGCCAGCAGTTTTACTTCCATGAACACTGAAGCTTTCTTT.

DNA of the CDR3: TGTGCCAGCAGCGAGACTGGGAATGAAAAACTGTTTTTT. It encodes CASSETGNEKLFF. The chain recombines TRBV9 with TRBJ1-4; D ambiguous. CDR3 length: 13 amino acids. V was cut by 3 bases and J by 5 bases, with 8 bases left in between. CDR1 SGDLS and CDR2 YYNGEE come from the germline V gene.

V and J are TRBV6-2 or TRBV6-3 and TRBJ2-4; perhaps TRBD2 as D (5 bases). CDR1 MNHEY and CDR2 SVGEGT come from the germline V gene. CDR3 length: 14 residues. The V and J ends lost 6 bases and 4 bases respectively, with 13 bases between them. The CDR3 DNA is TGTGCCAGCAGCCCCCCCGGCGGGAAAAACATTCAGTACTTC. Translating it yields CASSPPGGKNIQYF.

The chain is built from TRBV3-1 (or the pseudogene TRBV3-2) and TRBJ1-1; no clear D gene. The CDR3 loop spans 14 amino acids. The germline V and J ends were trimmed by 4 bases and 3 bases, with 12 bases remaining between them. Germline V gene sequence: CDR1 LGHDT, CDR2 YNNKEL (reference sequence). CDR3 nucleotide sequence: TGTGCCAGCAGCCCCTCCGAAGGGTACACTGAAGCTTTCTTT. Amino acids: CASSPSEGYTEAFF.

CDR3 in DNA: TGTGCCAGCAGACCCGGTCCCGGAAACACCATATATTTT. Translating it yields CASRPGPGNTIYF. The chain couples TRBV12-3 or TRBV12-4 to TRBJ1-3; the D is unclear. V was pared by 6 bases and J by 4 bases, with 10 bases between. This CDR3 is 13 amino acids long.

The genes are TRBV10-1 and TRBJ2-1, with 10 bases aligning to TRBD1. The CDR3 contains 16 residues. Germline lookup yields CDR1 WNHNN and CDR2 SYGVQD (reference sequence). The V segment lost 3 bases and the J segment 8 bases; nucleotides outside the gene matches: 10. The CDR3 is CASSDGGGTGAHEQFF. In DNA, the CDR3 is TGCGCCAGCAGTGATGGGGGGGGGACAGGGGCCCATGAGCAGTTCTTC.

V and J are TRBV6-1 and TRBJ1-2, with TRBD1 identical over 8 bases. The CDR3 covers 17 residues. Germline CDR1 reads MNHNS; CDR2 reads SASEGT. The V gene end was trimmed by 3 bases and the J gene end by 8 bases; junction bases not matched to a gene: 17. CDR3 nucleotides: TGTGCCAGCAGTGATGTGGGTCAGGGGGCGAAGTCGTACGGCTACACCTTC. Its protein product is CASSDVGQGAKSYGYTF.

Here the CDR3 DNA reads TGTGCCAGCAGTGAATTCCGGTCCTCCACCATATATTTT. It translates to CASSEFRSSTIYF. This chain joins TRBV6-1 and TRBJ1-3; D not resolved. V was shortened by 2 bases and J by 9 bases, with 11 bases between the two germline ends. The CDR3 runs to 13 residues. Germline loops: CDR1 MNHNS, CDR2 SASEGT.

The J gene is TRBJ1-2, the V gene TRBV2; 7 nucleotides agree with TRBD1. The V and J ends lost 9 bases and 8 bases, in that order; junction bases with no gene match: 15. The CDR3 totals 14 residues. Germline V CDR1 and CDR2: SNHLY, FYNNEI. The CDR3 DNA follows: TGTGCCAGTTCGGATGGGGAGGGGGCCTGGGGCTACACCTTC. It encodes CASSDGEGAWGYTF.

The rearrangement joins TRBV5-1 to TRBJ2-5; possibly TRBD1 or TRBD2 for D (6 bases each). V was cut by 4 bases and J by 2 bases, with 12 bases left in between. The CDR3 length is 14 residues. Germline CDR1 SGHRS, CDR2 YFSETQ. The CDR3, as DNA: TGCGCCAGCAGCCCAAGGGGGGTACAAGAGACCCAGTACTTC. The encoded protein is CASSPRGVQETQYF.

The V call is TRBV28, the J call TRBJ2-7; D may be TRBD1 (6 bases). Germline CDR1 and CDR2: MDHEN and SYDVKM. V was cut by 5 bases and J by 3 bases, with 14 bases left in between. This CDR3 is built from 14 residues. The CDR3 DNA reads TGTGCCAGCAGTCCGGCCGGGACAAACTACGAGCAGTACTTC. As protein: CASSPAGTNYEQYF.

On this clone itself: One end of the junction does not line up with germline, which may come from a read error. The chain has TRBV12-3 or TRBV12-4 and TRBJ2-3; 11 nucleotides match TRBD2. The CDR3 is made up of 13 amino acids. The CDR3 loop is CASSPSGGFPVDF. The CDR3 nucleotides read TGTGCCAGCAGCCCTAGCGGGGGGTTCCCAGTGGATTTT.

The chain uses TRBV10-3 and TRBJ1-1; D gene ambiguous. Trimming took 5 bases from V and 6 from J, leaving 13 bases between them. Germline V lookup: CDR1 ENHRY, CDR2 SYGVKD. The CDR3 is 13 residues long. CDR3 region: CAISRNTAAEAFF. The CDR3, as DNA: TGTGCCATCAGTCGCAACACTGCGGCTGAAGCTTTCTTT.

This chain links TRBV5-1 with TRBJ1-1; 9 bases agree with TRBD1. Germline values: CDR1 SGHRS, CDR2 YFSETQ. This CDR3 has 12 amino acids. After removal of 0 bases from V and 11 bases from J, the junction contained 2 bases not matched to a gene. CDR3: CASSLGTGVAFF. CDR3 nucleotides: TGCGCCAGCAGCTTGGGGACAGGGGTGGCTTTCTTT.

This chain links TRBV19 with TRBJ2-1, with 8 bases matching TRBD2. The CDR3 loop spans 16 amino acids. After removal of 5 bases from V and 0 bases from J, the junction contained 6 bases not matched to a gene. In germline, CDR1 is LNHDA, CDR2 SQIVND (reference sequence). CDR3 sequence: CASSERGRSSYNEQFF. The CDR3 coding sequence is TGTGCCAGTAGTGAGCGGGGGCGGAGCTCCTACAATGAGCAGTTCTTC. The whole variable domain, remainder taken from reference TRBV19 and TRBJ2-1, is DGGITQSPKYLFRKEGQNVTLSCEQNLNHDAMYWYRQDPGQGLRLIYYSQIVNDFQKGDIAEGYSVSREKKESFPLTVTSAQKNPTAFYLCASSERGRSSYNEQFFGPGTRLTVL.

J is TRBJ2-3 and V is TRBV2, with TRBD2 identical over 9 bases. V gave up 6 bases and J gave up 5 bases; unmatched junction bases: 3. Germline V gene data show CDR1 as SNHLY and CDR2 as FYNNEI. This CDR3 spans 13 amino acids. This CDR3 reads CASRRGGVDTQYF. The CDR3 DNA sequence: TGTGCCAGCAGGCGGGGGGGCGTAGATACGCAGTATTTT.

This chain connects TRBV11-2 to TRBJ2-2; unclear D gene. V lost 5 bases and J lost 6, with 13 bases in between. Germline V CDR1 and CDR2: SGHAT, FQNNGV. This CDR3 has 14 residues. The CDR3 reads CASSLMLGAGELFF. CDR3 DNA: TGTGCCAGCAGCCTAATGTTAGGAGCCGGGGAGCTGTTTTTT.

The chain recombines TRBV6-6 with TRBJ2-7, with a possible D match to TRBD1 (6 bases). The germline gives CDR1 MNHNY, CDR2 SVGAGI (reference sequence). Deletions cut 6 bases from V and 6 bases from J, with 12 bases between. The CDR3 runs 12 residues. CDR3 in amino acids: CASSTGQSEQYV. The CDR3 nucleotides are TGTGCCAGCAGCACCGGACAGTCCGAGCAGTACGTC.

The chain carries TRBV3-1 (or the pseudogene TRBV3-2) and TRBJ2-3, with D hard to call. Trimming removed 2 bases from V and 1 base from J, with 7 bases in between. Germline CDR1 and CDR2: LGHDT and YNNKEL (reference sequence). CDR3 length: 14 residues. The CDR3 spells CASSQRSRTDTQYF. CDR3 DNA sequence: TGTGCCAGCAGCCAACGCTCGCGCACAGATACGCAGTATTTT.

This chain links TRBV7-9 with TRBJ2-7; 7 positions match TRBD1. The CDR3 runs to 13 residues. CDR1 and CDR2 (germline): SEHNR, FQNEAQ (reference sequence). V was clipped by 4 bases and J by 5 bases; unmatched bases: 5. DNA of the CDR3: TGTGCCAGCAGCTCGCGACAGGGTCACGAGCAGTACGTC. The encoded protein is CASSSRQGHEQYV.

Only one count was recorded for this clone. CDR3 nucleotide sequence: TGCGCCAGCAGCAGCGGAATCGATAGCAATCAGCCCCAGCATTTT. As protein: CASSSGIDSNQPQHF. The chain employs TRBV5-1 and TRBJ1-5; D is unclear. Trimming took off 4 bases at V and 0 bases at J, with 11 bases between the two ends. The CDR3 covers 15 residues. CDR1 and CDR2 from the germline V gene are SGHRS and YFSETQ. The full variable domain, rest sourced from reference TRBV5-1 and TRBJ1-5, is KAGVTQTPRYLIKTRGQQVTLSCSPISGHRSVSWYQQTPGQGLQFLFEYFSETQRNKGNFPGRFSGRQFSNSRSEMNVSTLELGDSALYLCASSSGIDSNQPQHFGDGTRLSIL.

The J gene is TRBJ2-3, the V gene TRBV7-2; weak D call: TRBD1 (5 bases). The germline gives CDR1 SGHTA, CDR2 FQGNSA. There are 14 residues in the CDR3. Trimming left V 2 bases short and J 4 bases short, with 10 bases between. CDR3 nucleotide sequence: TGTGCCAGCAGCTTAATGCAGGGTGCAGATACGCAGTATTTT. Encoded protein: CASSLMQGADTQYF.

The V call is TRBV24-1, the J call TRBJ2-2, with 8 positions matching TRBD2. Per germline, CDR1 KGHDR and CDR2 SFDVKD. CDR3 length: 17 amino acids. After removal of 4 bases from V and 8 bases from J, the junction contained 14 bases not matched to a gene. As DNA, the CDR3 is TGTGCCACCAGTGACCGGGAGGGCTCGAGGGGAAGTGGGGAGCTGTTTTTT. Residues: CATSDREGSRGSGELFF.

The genes are TRBV6-5 and TRBJ1-2; no definite D call. Germline V lookup: CDR1 MNHEY, CDR2 SVGAGI. Trimming took off 2 bases at V and 8 bases at J, with 12 bases between the two ends. This CDR3 has 13 residues. The CDR3 sequence: CASSYGRAGGYTF. The CDR3 DNA sequence: TGTGCCAGCAGTTACGGTCGGGCCGGGGGCTACACCTTC.